Following are 19 T cell receptor beta chains from one sample sequenced in a study of blood T cell repertoires in COVID-19. Measured with immunoSEQ multiplex PCR; TCRdb has only the in-frame clones, and not every one. This table holds over 70,000 clones, about four fifths found once. What was sequenced was peripheral blood. The receptor source for this set is a woman aged 55-70 years with acute or convalescent COVID-19.

The chain is built from TRBV18 and TRBJ2-2; a possible D gene is TRBD1 (6 bases). This CDR3 has 17 residues. Germline loops: CDR1 KGHSH, CDR2 LQKENI. Trimming took off 3 bases at V and 4 bases at J, with 18 bases between the two ends. CDR3 coding DNA: TGTGCCAGCTCACCGTTTAGTCTTACAGGGACCACCGGGGAGCTGTTTTTT. Translated, it gives CASSPFSLTGTTGELFF. The whole variable domain, remainder taken from reference TRBV18 and TRBJ2-2, is NAGVMQNPRHLVRRRGQEARLRCSPMKGHSHVYWYRQLPEEGLKFMVYLQKENIIDESGMPKERFSAEFPKEGPSILRIQQVVRGDSAAYFCASSPFSLTGTTGELFFGEGSRLTVL.

This clone was observed once. The chain recombines TRBV5-1 with TRBJ2-1; D gene uncertain. V dropped 2 bases and J dropped 6 bases, with 15 bases sitting between them. Germline CDR1 reads SGHRS; CDR2 reads YFSETQ. The CDR3 extends over 15 amino acids. The CDR3 DNA is TGCGCCAGCAGCTTATCCGCTAGTACGTCCAATGAGCAGTTCTTC. Its translation: CASSLSASTSNEQFF.

The chain recombines TRBV11-2 with TRBJ2-5; a possible D gene is TRBD2 (5 bases). This CDR3 contains 15 residues. V dropped 0 bases and J dropped 7 bases, with 15 bases sitting between them. The V gene's germline CDR1 is SGHAT and CDR2 FQNNGV. CDR3 loop: CASSLDLPSRGTQYF. The CDR3 nucleotides are TGTGCCAGCAGCTTAGATTTGCCGAGCCGGGGGACCCAGTACTTC.

The chain couples TRBV5-1 to TRBJ1-6; D not certain. Germline CDR1 reads SGHRS; CDR2 reads YFSETQ. The CDR3 has 16 residues. V dropped 1 base and J dropped 6 bases, with 14 bases sitting between them. In DNA form, the CDR3 reads TGCGCCAGCAGCTTGTCTCCGACACCCTCTAATTCACCCCTCCACTTT. It is translated as CASSLSPTPSNSPLHF.

The V and J genes are TRBV20-1 and TRBJ1-2; TRBD1 might be the D (6 bases). CDR3 length equals 12 residues. Trimming took off 3 bases at V and 8 bases at J, with 13 bases between the two ends. Germline values: CDR1 DFQATT, CDR2 SNEGSKA (reference sequence). Here the CDR3 reads CSASHREGGYTF. In DNA form, the CDR3 reads TGCAGTGCTAGTCACAGGGAGGGGGGCTACACCTTC.

CDR3 sequence: CASRPIQATEAFF. The CDR3, as DNA: TGTGCCAGCAGACCCATCCAGGCCACTGAAGCTTTCTTT. The gene calls are TRBV28 and TRBJ1-1; D unresolved. Germline CDR1 reads MDHEN; CDR2 reads SYDVKM. The CDR3 extends over 13 amino acids. Trimming took off 6 bases at V and 4 bases at J, with 12 bases between the two ends.

The CDR3 is CASSLIPQGGETQYF. CDR3 nucleotide sequence: TGTGCCAGCAGCTTAATACCCCAGGGAGGGGAGACCCAGTACTTC. The genes are TRBV7-3 and TRBJ2-5; 7 nucleotides line up with TRBD2. The CDR3 length is 15 residues. CDR1 SGHTA and CDR2 FQGTGA come from the germline V gene. Trimming removed 1 base from V and 5 bases from J; junction bases left unmatched: 7.

This chain uses TRBV27 with TRBJ1-2, with TRBD1 identical over 7 bases. The CDR3 spans 14 residues. Germline V gene sequence: CDR1 MNHEY, CDR2 SMNVEV (reference sequence). J lost 3 bases, V lost 0 bases, and 1 base had no gene match. CDR3 region: CASSLSRGDYGYTF. CDR3 in DNA: TGTGCCAGCAGTTTATCCAGGGGGGACTATGGCTACACCTTC.

The genes are TRBV9 and TRBJ1-3, with no clear D. This CDR3 spans 13 amino acids. CDR1 SGDLS and CDR2 YYNGEE come from the germline V gene. Trimming stripped 3 bases from V and 2 bases from J, with 6 bases between. CDR3 protein: CASSARTGNTIYF. The CDR3 DNA sequence: TGTGCCAGCAGCGCCCGTACTGGAAACACCATATATTTT.

The CDR3: CASSYPGHSYTF. For the CDR3, the DNA is TGTGCCAGCAGCTATCCAGGGCACAGCTACACCTTC. This chain connects TRBV12-3 or TRBV12-4 to TRBJ1-2; D possibly corresponds to TRBD1 (5 bases). V was shortened by 6 bases and J by 9 bases, with 14 bases between the two germline ends. The CDR3 totals 12 residues.

This rearrangement joins TRBV2 to TRBJ1-1, with D uncertain. Germline assignment: CDR1 SNHLY and CDR2 FYNNEI. V lost 6 bases, J lost 0 bases, and 8 bases lay in between. CDR3 length: 13 residues. The CDR3 DNA follows: TGTGCCAGCAGGGAAATCATGAACACTGAAGCTTTCTTT. Its protein product is CASREIMNTEAFF.

The rearrangement uses TRBV3-1 (or the pseudogene TRBV3-2) and TRBJ1-2; D unclear. This CDR3 has 13 amino acids. Trimming took off 4 bases at V and 5 bases at J, with 11 bases between the two ends. The germline CDR1 and CDR2 sequences are LGHDT and YNNKEL (reference sequence). The CDR3, as DNA: TGTGCCAGCAGCCCTTTATCCTATTATGGCTACACCTTC. Translated, it gives CASSPLSYYGYTF.

This clone showed up just once. The chain is built from TRBV7-2 and TRBJ1-6, with D perhaps TRBD1 (6 bases). Trimming stripped 6 bases from V and 6 bases from J, with 18 bases between. Germline V lookup: CDR1 SGHTA, CDR2 FQGNSA. There are 16 residues in the CDR3. The CDR3, as DNA: TGTGCCAGCAGTGTCCGCCGGACAGTTTCTAATTCACCCCTCCACTTT. This sequence encodes CASSVRRTVSNSPLHF.

The rearrangement uses TRBV3-1 (or the pseudogene TRBV3-2) and TRBJ2-7; 8 bases align to TRBD1. The CDR3 loop spans 15 amino acids. With 1 base clipped from V and 2 bases from J, the junction kept 4 bases outside the gene matches. Germline V gene data show CDR1 as LGHDT and CDR2 as YNNKEL (reference sequence). The CDR3 bases are TGTGCCAGCAGCCAAGGGAGACAGGGGACCTACGAGCAGTACTTC. It codes for CASSQGRQGTYEQYF.

The chain links TRBV5-1 to TRBJ1-4, with 7 bases fitting TRBD1. Losses at the gene ends were 5 bases for V and 0 bases for J; bases not matched to a gene: 4. CDR1 and CDR2 from the germline V gene are SGHRS and YFSETQ. The CDR3 loop spans 15 amino acids. This CDR3 is CASSLQGATNEKLFF. In DNA form, the CDR3 reads TGCGCCAGCAGTTTGCAGGGGGCAACTAATGAAAAACTGTTTTTT.

The gene calls are TRBV6-5 and TRBJ1-4; 9 bases are shared with TRBD1. This CDR3 is built from 15 residues. After removal of 2 bases from V and 8 bases from J, the junction contained 6 bases not matched to a gene. CDR1 and CDR2 (germline): MNHEY, SVGAGI. The CDR3 nucleotides read TGTGCCAGCAGTTACGTACAGGGGGCTGGAGAAAAACTGTTTTTT. Amino acids: CASSYVQGAGEKLFF.

This clone was counted a few times. V gene TRBV12-3 or TRBV12-4 combines with J gene TRBJ1-2; D gene uncertain. The CDR3 totals 13 residues. V shed 3 bases and J shed 4 bases, with 9 bases lying between them. The CDR3, as DNA: TGTGCCAGCAGTTTGTCGGTTGGCTATGGCTACACCTTC. Protein product: CASSLSVGYGYTF.

The chain uses TRBV2 and TRBJ2-5; 13 nucleotides line up with TRBD2. Unmatched junction bases numbered 0, after V lost 6 bases and J lost 2 bases. This CDR3 contains 14 residues. The germline CDR1 and CDR2 sequences are SNHLY and FYNNEI. The DNA of the CDR3 is TGTGCCAGCAGGGGACTAGCGGGACAAGAGACCCAGTACTTC. Amino acids: CASRGLAGQETQYF.

This chain uses TRBV18 with TRBJ1-1, with TRBD1 as a possible D gene (6 bases). This CDR3 spans 12 amino acids. The germline V gene encodes CDR1 KGHSH and CDR2 LQKENI. The germline V and J ends were trimmed by 4 bases and 6 bases, with 9 bases remaining between them. The CDR3 nucleotides are TGTGCCAGCTCACGAACAGGGCCTGAAGCTTTCTTT. It codes for CASSRTGPEAFF.